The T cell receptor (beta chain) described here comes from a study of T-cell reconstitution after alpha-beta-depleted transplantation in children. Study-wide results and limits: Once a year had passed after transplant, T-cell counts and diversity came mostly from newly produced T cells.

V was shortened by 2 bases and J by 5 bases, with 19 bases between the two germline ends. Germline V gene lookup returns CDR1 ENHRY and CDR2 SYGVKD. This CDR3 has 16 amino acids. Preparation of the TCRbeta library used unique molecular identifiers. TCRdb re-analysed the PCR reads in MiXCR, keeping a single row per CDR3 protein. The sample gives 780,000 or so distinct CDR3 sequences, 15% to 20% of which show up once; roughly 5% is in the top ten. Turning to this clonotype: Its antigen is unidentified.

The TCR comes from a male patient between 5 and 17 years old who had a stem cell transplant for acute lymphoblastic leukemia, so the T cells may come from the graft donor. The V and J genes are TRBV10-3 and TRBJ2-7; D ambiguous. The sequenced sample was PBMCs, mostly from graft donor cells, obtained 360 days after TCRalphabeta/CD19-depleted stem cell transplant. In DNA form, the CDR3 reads TGTGCCATCAGTGAGCCCTCTTTCGGCATTTCCGACGAGCAGTACTTC. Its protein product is CAISEPSFGISDEQYF.